These 21 T cell receptor beta chains originate from one sample sequenced in a study of T cell repertoires in aging, cancer and after chemotherapy (dated by TCRdb to between 2018 and 2021). TCR beta rearrangements were amplified from genomic DNA extracted from peripheral blood rather than from sorted cells or RNA. Sequencing was carried out with an Illumina MiSeq. Using a mixed TRB-A/B primer pool, multiplex touch-down PCR amplified rearranged TRB sequences covering the V, D and J segments. TCRdb reprocessing: public reads trimmed at Q25 with fastp, clones called with MiXCR, in-frame beta chains kept. CDR3 protein duplicates are merged, each entry listing the most common genes and DNA. This sample is represented by about 12,000 distinct CDR3 sequences; 21% of them were singletons. Approximately 5.8% of the sample lies in the top ten. The specimen was blood. These receptor sequences come from a human donor in good health.

This clonotype showed up just a few times. The J gene is TRBJ1-3, the V gene TRBV19; weak D call: TRBD1 (6 bases). This CDR3 contains 16 residues. Trimming took off 0 bases at V and 7 bases at J, with 16 bases between the two ends. The germline CDR1 and CDR2 sequences are LNHDA and SQIVND (reference sequence). CDR3: CASSIDPTGSTNTIYF. The DNA for the CDR3 is TGTGCCAGTAGTATAGATCCCACAGGGTCCACCAACACCATATATTTT.

With respect to this clonotype: This could be a read error, since a much larger clone is one nucleotide away. This CDR3 fails to terminate in the conserved phenylalanine or tryptophan, so it likely reflects a read error. The CDR3 loop reads CASSLGDGYTY. CDR3 nucleotide sequence: TGTGCCAGCAGCTTGGGGGACGGCTACACCTAC. V gene TRBV7-2 combines with J gene TRBJ1-2, with D possibly TRBD1 on 5 matching bases. Trimming shortened V by 3 bases and J by 8 bases, and 7 bases separated the two germline ends. CDR1 SGHTA and CDR2 FQGNSA come from the germline V gene. This CDR3 region has 11 residues.

This clonotype turned up a few times. The CDR3 DNA reads as TGTGCCAGCAGTGTGGGAGGCATGGGCTATGGCTACACCTTC. This encodes CASSVGGMGYGYTF. The gene calls are TRBV12-3 or TRBV12-4 and TRBJ1-2; the D is unclear. The CDR3 has 14 residues. Trimming cost V 5 bases and J 4 bases, with 14 bases left between them.

For this clonotype: A much bigger clone sits one base away, suggesting this may be a read error. The V and J genes are TRBV6-5 and TRBJ2-3; 7 bases map to TRBD1. Trimming removed 2 bases from V and 0 bases from J; junction bases left unmatched: 2. The V gene's germline CDR1 is MNHEY and CDR2 SVGAGI. The CDR3 loop spans 15 amino acids. CDR3 protein: CASSYGTVSTDTQYF. As DNA, the CDR3 is TGTGCCAGCAGTTACGGGACAGTTAGCACAGATACGCAGTATTTT.

The table lists this clonotype with a few counts. The V gene is TRBV7-9, the J gene TRBJ1-1, with TRBD1 matching 7 bases. J gave up 0 bases and V 4 bases, and 2 bases lay outside the gene matches. CDR3 length: 14 residues. Per germline, CDR1 SEHNR and CDR2 FQNEAQ (reference sequence). CDR3 DNA: TGTGCCAGCAGCTGGGGACAGTTGAACACTGAAGCTTTCTTT. It yields the protein CASSWGQLNTEAFF.

This clonotype is medium-sized in the sample. The chain links TRBV10-3 to TRBJ2-2; 7 nucleotides agree with TRBD1. Germline trimming cut 4 bases from V and 8 bases from J; bases unmatched to any gene: 10. Germline loops: CDR1 ENHRY, CDR2 SYGVKD. CDR3 length: 15 residues. CDR3 nucleotide sequence: TGTGCCATCAGTGCCAGGGAAGGGGGCAGTGGGGAGCTGTTTTTT. Protein sequence: CAISAREGGSGELFF.

The genes are TRBV20-1 and TRBJ2-1, with TRBD2 identical over 10 bases. Unmatched junction bases numbered 3, after V lost 4 bases and J lost 0 bases. Germline CDR1 is DFQATT and CDR2 is SNEGSKA (reference sequence). The CDR3 totals 15 residues. The chain's CDR3 is CSATASGGSYNEQFF. In nucleotides, the CDR3 is TGCAGTGCTACGGCTAGCGGGGGCTCCTACAATGAGCAGTTCTTC.

This clonotype appeared a single time. This clone may be a read error of a much larger clone one base away. This chain joins TRBV30 and TRBJ2-7; 9 nucleotides line up with TRBD2. J lost 4 bases, V lost 3 bases, and 10 bases had no gene match. CDR1 and CDR2 (germline): GTSNPN, SVGIG (reference sequence). The CDR3 runs to 15 residues. CDR3 nucleotide sequence: TGTGCCTGGAGGAGTGGGACTAGCAGCCGATACGAGCAGTACTTC. Amino acid sequence: CAWRSGTSSRYEQYF.

This clonotype was detected only a few times. V is TRBV15 and J is TRBJ1-5, with TRBD1 as a possible D gene (6 bases). From germline, CDR1 is LNHNV and CDR2 YYDKDF (reference sequence). This CDR3 is 13 amino acids long. V lost 8 bases and J lost 5, with 13 bases in between. CDR3 sequence (DNA): TGTGCCACCGGCGGACAGCGCCATCAGCCCCAGCATTTT. Translating gives CATGGQRHQPQHF.

This clonotype was seen ten or more times. The chain uses TRBV19 and TRBJ1-1; D might be TRBD1 (5 bases). CDR1 LNHDA and CDR2 SQIVND come from the germline V gene (reference sequence). The CDR3 totals 17 residues. Trimming left V 5 bases short and J 0 bases short, with 19 bases between. CDR3 nucleotides: TGTGCCAGTAGTTTAGTAGAGGGGTTCTACATGAACACTGAAGCTTTCTTT. Translation: CASSLVEGFYMNTEAFF.

This clonotype is medium-sized by share. The J gene is TRBJ1-1, the V gene TRBV19; no definite D call. This CDR3 comprises 13 residues. Germline lookup yields CDR1 LNHDA and CDR2 SQIVND (reference sequence). The ends were cut back, 8 bases at V and 5 bases at J, with 15 bases in the middle. The CDR3 spells CASHEGLRTEAFF. The DNA for the CDR3 is TGTGCCAGTCACGAAGGGCTGAGGACTGAAGCTTTCTTT.

In its sample, this clonotype was seen many times. The chain is built from TRBV7-9 and TRBJ2-1; TRBD2 is a possible D gene (5 bases). Trimming removed 5 bases from V and 8 bases from J, with 19 bases in between. This CDR3 has 15 amino acids. CDR1 and CDR2 (germline): SEHNR, FQNEAQ (reference sequence). CDR3 amino acids: CASSQGGGSGDEQFF. For the CDR3, the DNA is TGTGCCAGCAGCCAAGGCGGTGGCAGCGGTGATGAGCAGTTCTTC.

This clonotype has only one observation. One end of the junction varies from germline; a read error may be responsible. The chain links TRBV4-2 to TRBJ2-7; 10 nucleotides align to TRBD2. This CDR3 spans 14 amino acids. Per germline, CDR1 LGHNA and CDR2 YNFKEQ. CDR3 sequence: CASSPTGLASEQYF. CDR3 DNA: TGCGCCAGCAGCCCAACGGGACTAGCGAGCGAGCAGTACTTC.

This clonotype was found a few times. The V gene is TRBV20-1, the J gene TRBJ1-2; D unclear. Germline-derived CDR1 and CDR2 are DFQATT and SNEGSKA (reference sequence). The V end lost 1 base, the J end lost 6 bases, and 12 bases lay between the germline ends. The CDR3 runs 13 residues. The DNA for the CDR3 is TGCAGTGCTAGAGTCCCGGGTAGGAATGGCTACACCTTC. Encoded protein: CSARVPGRNGYTF.

A single count supports this clonotype. The gene calls are TRBV18 and TRBJ2-5; no reliable D call. Germline V lookup: CDR1 KGHSH, CDR2 LQKENI. The V and J ends lost 8 bases and 2 bases respectively, with 12 bases between them. The CDR3 extends over 13 amino acids. In nucleotides, the CDR3 is TGTGCCAGCGTCGTTGGCAGGCAAGAGACCCAGTACTTC. Translation gives CASVVGRQETQYF.

The chain couples TRBV5-4 to TRBJ2-5, with unresolved D. The CDR3 length is 15 residues. The V and J ends lost 4 bases and 5 bases respectively, with 18 bases between them. Per the germline V gene, CDR1 is SGHNT and CDR2 is YYREEE (reference sequence). The CDR3 DNA sequence: TGTGCCAGCAGCCGCCGCGGTGGGTCAAGGGAGACCCAGTACTTC. Its translation is CASSRRGGSRETQYF.

This clonotype was observed a few times. This chain joins TRBV11-2 and TRBJ1-1; D is perhaps TRBD1 (6 bases). The germline V and J ends were trimmed by 1 base and 1 base, with 10 bases remaining between them. The germline V gene has CDR1 SGHAT and CDR2 FQNNGV. The CDR3 runs to 15 residues. The CDR3 region is CASSLVGGANTEAFF. The CDR3 DNA reads TGTGCCAGCAGCTTAGTTGGGGGCGCGAACACTGAAGCTTTCTTT.

This chain links TRBV19 with TRBJ2-1; D might be TRBD1 (6 bases). The V gene's germline CDR1 is LNHDA and CDR2 SQIVND (reference sequence). The CDR3 sequence is 16 residues long. V gave up 10 bases and J gave up 0 bases, with 19 bases separating them. CDR3 bases: TGTGCCAATAGCCGTACAGGGAAGAGCTCCTACAATGAGCAGTTCTTC. It specifies CANSRTGKSSYNEQFF.

This clonotype rates as medium-sized. The chain uses TRBV20-1 and TRBJ1-1, with D possibly TRBD1 on 5 matching bases. The CDR3 has 14 amino acids. Trimming stripped 2 bases from V and 2 bases from J, with 12 bases between. The germline gives CDR1 DFQATT, CDR2 SNEGSKA (reference sequence). The CDR3 nucleotides are TGCAGTGCTAGAACGGGACTGGGCAACACTGAAGCTTTCTTT. Its translation: CSARTGLGNTEAFF.

This clonotype occurred a few times. A junction boundary mismatches the germline segment, possibly from a read error. V usage is TRBV4-2 and J usage is TRBJ1-6; perhaps TRBD1 as D (5 bases). Per germline, CDR1 LGHNA and CDR2 YNFKEQ. CDR3 length: 19 residues. The CDR3 DNA reads TGCGCCAGCAGCCCACTGACCGGGACTTCTTTTGGGGATAATTCACCCCTCCACTTT. It yields the protein CASSPLTGTSFGDNSPLHF.

Sample share makes this clonotype medium-sized (0.01 to 0.1%). The chain is built from TRBV27 and TRBJ2-7, with D perhaps being TRBD1 or TRBD2 (5 bases each). CDR1 MNHEY and CDR2 SMNVEV come from the germline V gene (reference sequence). The CDR3 totals 15 residues. Between the trimmed V and J ends, which lost 8 bases and 6 bases, there was a span of 23 bases. CDR3 sequence reads: CASAQRGGSFSEQYF. The CDR3 DNA is TGTGCCAGCGCCCAACGGGGCGGAAGCTTTAGCGAGCAGTACTTC.